This T cell receptor (beta chain) was sequenced for a study of T cells in Graves' hyperthyroidism and ophthalmopathy (dated by TCRdb to 2018 to 2020). Looking at the study overall: Peripheral blood samples were taken at initial diagnosis, before any treatment was given. Whether ophthalmopathy could be predicted prospectively was tested in an independent validation cohort made up of some 20 hyperthyroidism patients plus 17 patients who later progressed to ophthalmopathy. Thyroid tissue and blood T-cell repertoires from about six Graves' hyperthyroidism patients were also compared in the study. Once sampling was done, hyperthyroidism patients were given methimazole at a starting dose of 30 mg daily, whereas ophthalmopathy patients were given high-dose intravenous methylprednisolone. The roughly 100 discovery patients were randomly split 7:3 into training and test sets. The paper reports TCR Vbeta CDR3 sequencing of roughly 140 peripheral blood samples: approximately 41 ophthalmopathy, around 80 hyperthyroidism and approximately 17 progressor patients. To identify TCR V-J signatures that set the groups apart, the researchers used a discovery cohort of about a hundred patients, made up of fewer than 50 with Graves' ophthalmopathy and some 56 with stable Graves' hyperthyroidism. Overall study results and their limits: No statistical method was used to fix the sample size in advance, and group allocation was not hidden from the investigators. A model built on a 13 V-J signature distinguished ophthalmopathy from stable hyperthyroidism, reaching approximately 89% sensitivity and 81.08% specificity in cross-validation and 80%/75% in testing. In validation, progression to ophthalmopathy was predicted by the model with 55% to 71% sensitivity and nearly 75% specificity, a median of roughly six months before onset. Most expanded thyroid clonotypes (frequency above 0.001) were also detected in blood, suggesting blood repertoires may reflect thyroid immune responses.

The CDR3 has 18 amino acids, counting the end cysteine and phenylalanine. The sequence is cut down to CDR3 DNA, 54 bases in frame from base 1. CDR1 and CDR2 (DFQATT, SNEGSKA) derive from the germline V gene (reference sequence). Clipping removes 1 base from V and 0 bases from J, with 13 as the unmatched junction base count. This clonotype was detected ten times or more. Its cognate antigen has yet to be identified. The sample holds no much larger clone one base away, and base qualities are not on file. A patient counted as having stable Graves' hyperthyroidism if no progression to ophthalmopathy occurred over 18 months of follow-up. The hyperthyroidism patients were between 18 and 65 years old and newly diagnosed, with a disease duration of less than 2 months. The study excluded patients with uncontrolled infections, other autoimmune diseases, pregnancy or lactation. Diagnoses were based on clinical symptoms, serum thyroxine and TRAb, thyroid ultrasound and orbital computed tomography. PBMCs were separated from under 12 ml of fresh peripheral blood using Ficoll-Paque density gradient centrifugation. Total RNA was extracted with Trizol reagent, and quality was checked on an Agilent 2100 Bioanalyzer.

The TCR beta CDR3 regions were amplified from the RNA transcripts. The TCR CDR3 was subjected to a first round of RT-PCR using the HTBI primer set and the Qiagen OneStep RT-PCR kit. A second multiplex PCR round built the libraries, followed by size selection and purification. Libraries were sequenced paired-end with 100 bp reads on an Illumina HiSeq2000. In the source study's methods: SOAPnuke was used to process the raw data, with reads discarded if the reads contained adapters or uncalled bases, had a mean Phred below 15, or lacked an exact constant-primer or identifier match. High-quality paired reads were merged with COPE v1.2.5, and unique nucleotide sequences were defined as clonotypes. MiTCR v1.1 was used to align clonotypes to the IMGT TRBV, TRBD and TRBJ reference segments. The analysis included only V-J combinations with a frequency above 0.0001, which together covered 99% to 99.2% of the repertoires. The TCS score was defined as F50 (clonal expansion) divided by E x V (chaos), with BLOSUM62-based TCRdist calculated between CDR3 peptides within each V-J. Welch's t-statistics and random forest reduced fewer than 550 V-J features to fewer than 15, which were used in a naive Bayes classifier (R e1071). TCRdb reprocessed the public reads (quality trimming at Q25 with fastp, clone calling with MiXCR) and kept in-frame beta chains. Each record represents a unique CDR3 protein, reported with the most common genes and DNA among its rows. The V and J calls were determined by TCRdb, not by the authors. The sample table lists fewer than 550,000 distinct CDR3 sequences, approximately 14% of them with a count of one. The ten top clones hold around an eighth of the sample.

The rearranged chain carries TRBV20-1 and TRBJ2-3, and 7 junctional nucleotides match TRBD2. The source material was blood. The receptor was derived from a woman younger than 30 with Graves' hyperthyroidism. The CDR3 corresponds to CSARGGIGLAASTDTQYF. The DNA sequence follows: TGCAGTGCTAGAGGGGGGATAGGGCTAGCGGCTAGCACAGATACGCAGTATTTT.